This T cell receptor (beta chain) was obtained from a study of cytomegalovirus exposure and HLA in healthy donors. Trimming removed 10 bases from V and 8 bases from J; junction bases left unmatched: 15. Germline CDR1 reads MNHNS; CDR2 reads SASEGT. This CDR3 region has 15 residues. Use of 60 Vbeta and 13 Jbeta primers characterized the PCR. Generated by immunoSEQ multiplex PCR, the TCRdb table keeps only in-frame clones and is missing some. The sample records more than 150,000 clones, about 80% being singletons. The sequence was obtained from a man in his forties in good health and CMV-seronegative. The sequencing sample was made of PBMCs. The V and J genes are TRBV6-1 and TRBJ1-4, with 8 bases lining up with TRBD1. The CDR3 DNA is TGTGCCACCTCCCGGACAGGGACAGTGGAAGAAAAACTGTTTTTT. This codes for CATSRTGTVEEKLFF.